This record concerns one T cell receptor (beta chain) sequence. It has no known antigen specificity. No much larger clone exists at a distance of one base, and base qualities are not known. Each collaborating institution followed its own protocols to collect whole blood in K2EDTA tubes. Collaborator samples were shipped for TCRbeta analysis as frozen whole blood, isolated PBMCs, or DNA extracted from either sample type. TCRbeta CDR3 regions were amplified from genomic DNA by means of the immunoSEQ Assay, a bias-controlled multiplex PCR. Processing in the source paper ran as follows. Nucleated cell counts per sample were estimated from amplification of reference gene primers within the assay. To quantify the absolute abundance of each unique TCRbeta CDR3 rearrangement, sequence reads were collapsed and filtered. For each sample, productive Simpson clonality was calculated as the square root of Simpson's diversity index across productive rearrangements. The table was pulled from immuneACCESS by TCRdb, which kept in-frame rearrangements only. Such tables lose some clones; where checked, under half of the loss comes from unresolved V genes, and the rest has no known cause. The V and J calls and clone size are taken from that table; D and trimming were inferred from the DNA. The sample profile shows roughly 100,000 clones; roughly nine tenths of them were found once. About 34% of the sample is held by the ten biggest clonotypes.

The sample is drawn from a study of blood T cell repertoires in COVID-19 (TCRdb year 2020). With regard to the full study: Samples from collaborators originated in the United States, Italy and Spain and spanned both the acute and convalescent phases of COVID-19. The material from the prospective study consisted of cDNA or gDNA derived from T cells, B-cell-depleted T cells, or PBMCs. Deeply sampled blood TCRbeta repertoires from subjects exposed to, actively infected with, or recovered from COVID-19 were included in the dataset. A freely available public database, intended as a resource for researchers studying the immune response to SARS-CoV-2, is where the repertoires were released. Samples were obtained from the ongoing ImmuneRACE study (first 160 participants) and from about 1,300 subjects provided by 6 global collaborators. The sample metadata nearly always contained a de-identified subject ID, COVID-19 status, age in years and sex. Where available, HLA class I and class II types were taken from metadata supplied by the sample provider and were not determined by assay-based typing.

The paper as a whole reports these results and caveats: How much clinical and demographic metadata was included differed by source and by participant, and the metadata was provided uncurated.

Taken from the germline V gene (reference sequence), the CDR1 and CDR2 loops are LNHNV and YYDKDF. Trimming removed 0 bases from V and 2 bases from J, leaving 16 bases between the germline ends. Its CDR3 holds 17 amino acids, cysteine through phenylalanine. CDR3 DNA only is kept here, 51 bases in frame from base 1. The chain links TRBV15 with TRBJ1-2; perhaps TRBD1 is the D gene, with 6 bases matching. Sequenced input: peripheral blood. The TCR originated in an elderly woman with acute or convalescent COVID-19. This receptor has the CDR3 CATSRDLLGAPNYGYTF. The nucleotide sequence is TGTGCCACCAGCAGAGACCTTTTGGGGGCCCCCAACTATGGCTACACCTTC.